Each of the 26 T cell receptor beta chains below was sequenced from the same sample in a study of cytomegalovirus exposure and HLA in healthy donors. Sequencing was performed with immunoSEQ multiplex PCR; in TCRdb, only in-frame clones are kept and a portion is missing. The repertoire has 90,000 to 150,000 clones, over 75% of them found once; the top ten carry roughly 6%. The sequenced sample consisted of PBMCs. The origin of the receptors is a woman aged 18-29 years in good health and CMV-seropositive.

This clone was counted a single time. This chain joins TRBV11-2 and TRBJ2-1; 13 nucleotides agree with TRBD2. The CDR3 length is 17 residues. Per the germline V gene, CDR1 is SGHAT and CDR2 is FQNNGV. Trimming removed 3 bases from V and 10 bases from J; junction bases left unmatched: 12. The CDR3: CASSLRGGLAGVGEQFF. The CDR3 DNA reads TGTGCCAGCAGCTTGAGGGGAGGACTAGCGGGAGTGGGAGAGCAGTTCTTC.

V usage is TRBV5-4 and J usage is TRBJ2-3, with TRBD2 matching over 12 bases. The germline CDR1 and CDR2 sequences are SGHNT and YYREEE (reference sequence). V shed 3 bases, J shed 5 bases, and the junction held 4 bases outside the gene matches. The CDR3 is made up of 15 amino acids. The CDR3 DNA reads TGTGCCAGCAGCTCGCAGACTAGCGGGGGAGATACGCAGTATTTT. Translated: CASSSQTSGGDTQYF.

This chain uses TRBV7-2 with TRBJ1-1; 7 bases are a match to TRBD1. This CDR3 is built from 15 residues. Germline values: CDR1 SGHTA, CDR2 FQGNSA. With 5 bases clipped from V and 4 bases from J, the junction kept 10 bases outside the gene matches. The CDR3 sequence: CASSGNRGSSTEAFF. CDR3 in DNA: TGTGCCAGCAGCGGAAACAGGGGATCCTCCACTGAAGCTTTCTTT.

The rearrangement uses TRBV18 and TRBJ1-5; no definite D call. Deletions cut 6 bases from V and 3 bases from J, with 12 bases between. The germline gives CDR1 KGHSH, CDR2 LQKENI. The CDR3 loop spans 14 amino acids. DNA of the CDR3: TGTGCCAGCTCCCTGTCGGGAAACAATCAGCCCCAGCATTTT. It codes for CASSLSGNNQPQHF. Together with reference TRBV18 and TRBJ1-5, the CDR3 gives the full variable domain: NAGVMQNPRHLVRRRGQEARLRCSPMKGHSHVYWYRQLPEEGLKFMVYLQKENIIDESGMPKERFSAEFPKEGPSILRIQQVVRGDSAAYFCASSLSGNNQPQHFGDGTRLSIL.

The chain employs TRBV6-1 and TRBJ1-2, with TRBD1 matching over 8 bases. Germline V lookup: CDR1 MNHNS, CDR2 SASEGT. This CDR3 spans 12 amino acids. The J segment lost 9 bases and the V segment lost 8 bases, leaving 8 bases of the junction unmatched. The CDR3 spells CASGDRGRRYTF. The CDR3 coding sequence is TGTGCCAGCGGAGACAGGGGAAGGCGCTACACCTTC.

The genes are TRBV18 and TRBJ1-2, with unresolved D. The V gene lost 2 bases and the J gene lost 5 bases, with 9 bases spanning the gap. This CDR3 spans 13 amino acids. Germline V lookup: CDR1 KGHSH, CDR2 LQKENI. This CDR3 reads CASSPNSRYGYTF. In DNA, the CDR3 is TGTGCCAGCTCACCAAACTCGAGATATGGCTACACCTTC.

The rearrangement links TRBV4-1 to TRBJ2-5; TRBD2 agrees at 8 bases. The CDR3 runs 16 residues. Losses at the gene ends were 1 base for V and 0 bases for J; bases not matched to a gene: 4. The germline V gene has CDR1 MGHRA and CDR2 YSYEKL. CDR3 protein: CASSQGIAGYQETQYF. CDR3 nucleotide sequence: TGCGCCAGCAGCCAAGGGATAGCGGGGTACCAAGAGACCCAGTACTTC.

The DNA of the CDR3 is TGCGCCAGCAGCCAAGCTTGGACAGACTCTGGAAACACCATATATTTT. As protein: CASSQAWTDSGNTIYF. J is TRBJ1-3 and V is TRBV4-1, with D maybe TRBD1 (6 bases). Germline assignment: CDR1 MGHRA and CDR2 YSYEKL. The V and J ends lost 1 base and 0 bases respectively, with 10 bases between them. The CDR3 runs to 16 residues.

The count of this clone is one. The CDR3 DNA follows: TGTGCCAGCAGTGCTGCGTTGGGGATGCAGGGTCTAGGCTACACCTTC. It is translated as CASSAALGMQGLGYTF. The rearrangement links TRBV6-1 to TRBJ1-2, with D tentatively TRBD1 (5 bases). The V end lost 4 bases, the J end lost 8 bases, and 23 bases lay between the germline ends. From germline, CDR1 is MNHNS and CDR2 SASEGT. This CDR3 is built from 16 residues.

This chain joins TRBV6-6 and TRBJ1-5; TRBD1 agrees at 7 bases. The CDR3 is 16 residues long. Trimming cost V 0 bases and J 1 base; bases outside gene matches: 3. The germline CDR1 and CDR2 sequences are MNHNY and SVGAGI (reference sequence). CDR3 coding DNA: TGTGCCAGCAGTTACTCGACAGGGAGGAGCAATCAGCCCCAGCATTTT. Translating gives CASSYSTGRSNQPQHF.

This clone was observed a single time. The chain couples TRBV18 to TRBJ2-7, with 8 positions matching TRBD1. The CDR3 has 15 amino acids. V lost 6 bases to trimming and J lost 3 bases; unmatched junction nucleotides: 10. Looked up from germline, CDR1 is KGHSH and CDR2 is LQKENI. The CDR3 protein is CASSPRQGKGYEQYF. The DNA for the CDR3 is TGTGCCAGCTCCCCGCGACAGGGGAAAGGCTACGAGCAGTACTTC.

The rearrangement links TRBV19 to TRBJ2-3; 8 bases match TRBD1. Trimming at V came to 2 bases and at J to 1 base, leaving 11 bases not matched to a gene. The germline V gene encodes CDR1 LNHDA and CDR2 SQIVND (reference sequence). This CDR3 has 18 residues. The CDR3 nucleotides are TGTGCCAGTAGTATACTTGCAGGGGGCATCATCGGCACAGATACGCAGTATTTT. This gives the protein CASSILAGGIIGTDTQYF.

The gene calls are TRBV7-2 and TRBJ2-2, with D perhaps matching TRBD2 (5 bases). V lost 1 base and J lost 6, with 9 bases in between. The CDR3 spans 14 residues. Germline V gene lookup returns CDR1 SGHTA and CDR2 FQGNSA. This chain's CDR3 is CASSLDGVAGELFF. The CDR3 DNA reads as TGTGCCAGCAGCTTAGACGGGGTGGCCGGGGAGCTGTTTTTT.

CDR3 bases: TGTGCCAGCACGCAACAGGGTGGGGTCTATGGCTACACCTTC. Translating it yields CASTQQGGVYGYTF. This chain uses TRBV6-5 with TRBJ1-2; D possibly corresponds to TRBD1 (6 bases). V dropped 7 bases and J dropped 4 bases, with 16 bases sitting between them. This CDR3 spans 14 amino acids. Germline-derived CDR1 and CDR2 are MNHEY and SVGAGI.

The chain has TRBV6-1 and TRBJ2-3, with D maybe TRBD2 (7 bases). The V gene's germline CDR1 is MNHNS and CDR2 SASEGT. This CDR3 is 15 amino acids long. Trimming took off 9 bases at V and 4 bases at J, with 20 bases between the two ends. The CDR3 loop is CASRWAGAMADTQYF. In nucleotides, the CDR3 is TGTGCCAGTAGATGGGCGGGGGCGATGGCAGATACGCAGTATTTT.

This clone appeared a single time. The chain couples TRBV23-1 to TRBJ2-5; no reliable D call. TRBV23-1 carries the ORF label, with uncertain function. V lost 5 bases to trimming and J lost 4 bases, with 14 bases between them. The CDR3 consists of 14 residues. The chain's CDR3 is CASSYTDRVETQYF. The CDR3, as DNA: TGCGCCAGCAGTTATACCGACCGGGTAGAGACCCAGTACTTC.

The chain has TRBV18 and TRBJ2-3, with 11 bases identical to TRBD2. Germline V CDR1 and CDR2: KGHSH, LQKENI. This CDR3 spans 16 amino acids. Trimming removed 3 bases from V and 5 bases from J; junction bases left unmatched: 7. CDR3 bases: TGTGCCAGCTCACCGCAACTAGCGGGAGCGGGAGATACGCAGTATTTT. This sequence encodes CASSPQLAGAGDTQYF.

V and J are TRBV19 and TRBJ1-1; 7 nucleotides line up with TRBD1. J was trimmed by 3 bases and V by 5 bases; bases with no gene match: 15. In germline, CDR1 is LNHDA, CDR2 SQIVND (reference sequence). The CDR3 is 17 residues long. The CDR3 protein is CASSVNRGPPPYTEAFF. Written as DNA, the CDR3 is TGTGCCAGTAGTGTCAACAGGGGCCCGCCACCATACACTGAAGCTTTCTTT.

This clone has only a few counts. The chain joins TRBV15 to TRBJ2-3; TRBD2 matches at 13 bases. CDR3 size: 18 residues. The germline V gene encodes CDR1 LNHNV and CDR2 YYDKDF (reference sequence). The junction had 12 bases not matched to a gene; V was cut back by 3 bases and J by 6 bases. The CDR3 sequence is CATSSARTSGGAGDTQYF. The CDR3 DNA follows: TGTGCCACCAGCAGTGCTAGAACTAGCGGGGGGGCCGGGGATACGCAGTATTTT. Combining the CDR3 with reference TRBV15 and TRBJ2-3 gives the whole variable domain DAMVIQNPRYQVTQFGKPVTLSCSQTLNHNVMYWYQQKSSQAPKLLFHYYDKDFNNEADTPDNFQSRRPNTSFCFLDIRSPGLGDTAMYLCATSSARTSGGAGDTQYFGPGTRLTVL.

The chain employs TRBV11-1 and TRBJ2-4; TRBD1 matches 7 bases. In germline, CDR1 is SGHAT, CDR2 FQDESV (reference sequence). V was pared by 1 base and J by 0 bases, with 3 bases of the junction left unmatched. This CDR3 is built from 16 residues. The CDR3 sequence: CASSLGQGKAKNIQYF. The CDR3 nucleotides read TGTGCCAGCAGCTTAGGACAGGGAAAAGCCAAAAACATTCAGTACTTC.

The chain couples TRBV25-1 to TRBJ1-1; 7 bases fit TRBD1. The CDR3 is 15 amino acids. Germline CDR1 and CDR2: MGHDK and SYGVNS. Unmatched junction bases numbered 7, after V lost 4 bases and J lost 2 bases. The CDR3 here is CASSAGTALNTEAFF. The DNA of the CDR3 is TGTGCCAGCAGTGCCGGGACAGCCCTTAACACTGAAGCTTTCTTT.

V usage is TRBV9 and J usage is TRBJ1-2, with D unresolved. The CDR3 contains 13 residues. Germline assignment: CDR1 SGDLS and CDR2 YYNGEE. V lost 2 bases to trimming and J lost 4 bases, with 9 bases between them. CDR3 DNA: TGTGCCAGCAGCGTGGAGGGTCCCTATGGCTACACCTTC. Translating it yields CASSVEGPYGYTF.

The V call is TRBV28, the J call TRBJ1-1; TRBD1 matches at 9 bases. This CDR3 is 16 amino acids long. The germline V gene encodes CDR1 MDHEN and CDR2 SYDVKM. With 6 bases clipped from V and 0 bases from J, the junction kept 8 bases outside the gene matches. CDR3 nucleotides: TGTGCCAGCAGATTGAGGACAGGGGCGATGAACACTGAAGCTTTCTTT. Its translation is CASRLRTGAMNTEAFF. The full variable domain, its missing parts supplied by reference TRBV28 and TRBJ1-1, is DVKVTQSSRYLVKRTGEKVFLECVQDMDHENMFWYRQDPGLGLRLIYFSYDVKMKEKGDIPEGYSVSREKKERFSLILESASTNQTSMYLCASRLRTGAMNTEAFFGQGTRLTVV.

The chain carries TRBV4-3 and TRBJ2-1, with TRBD2 matching 7 bases. The CDR3 runs 15 residues. The germline gives CDR1 LGHNA, CDR2 YSLEER. Germline trimming cut 3 bases from V and 3 bases from J; bases unmatched to any gene: 5. The CDR3 DNA reads TGCGCCAGCAGCCATGGTCTAGCGGACTACAATGAGCAGTTCTTC. Its protein is CASSHGLADYNEQFF.

The chain is built from TRBV2 and TRBJ1-6; TRBD1 aligns across 8 bases. The germline V gene has CDR1 SNHLY and CDR2 FYNNEI. There are 14 residues in the CDR3. The V and J ends lost 9 bases and 6 bases, in that order; junction bases with no gene match: 7. CDR3 in amino acids: CARDADRANSPLHF. The CDR3 DNA follows: TGTGCCAGAGATGCGGACAGGGCTAATTCACCCCTCCACTTT.

V usage is TRBV7-6 and J usage is TRBJ2-7; the match to TRBD1 covers 9 bases. The ends lost 3 bases at V and 4 bases at J; junction bases unmatched: 7. CDR3 length equals 15 residues. The germline gives CDR1 SGHVS, CDR2 FNYEAQ. The CDR3 loop reads CASSFEQGALYEQYF. For the CDR3, the DNA is TGTGCCAGCAGCTTCGAACAGGGGGCTTTGTACGAGCAGTACTTC.